The next 9 T cell receptor beta chains were all read from a single sample in a study of beta chain bispecific antibodies for T cell cancers. Study results and caveats: The leukemia cells, rather than normal T cells, gave most of the targeted TRBV signal.

Expansion lasted 3 days, with either anti-CD3 antibody OKT3 or CD3/CD28 beads. TCRdb used MiXCR to reprocess the 5' RACE reads, holding one entry per CDR3 protein. The profile covers about 17,000 distinct CDR3 sequences, with about 2.2% appearing a single time and about 7% taken by the ten largest. No cognate antigen is known for these TCRs. The sequenced material came from healthy donor T cells cultured with leukemia cells. The receptors were gathered from a human donor in good health. Some clones in this sample may be carry-over from other donors' samples.

This clonotype was counted at least ten times. The chain joins TRBV7-2 to TRBJ1-5; D might be TRBD1 (6 bases). The CDR3 loop spans 15 amino acids. Germline V lookup: CDR1 SGHTA, CDR2 FQGNSA. Trimming stripped 3 bases from V and 6 bases from J, with 15 bases between. CDR3 amino acids: CASSFQQGPTQPQHF. The CDR3 DNA is TGTGCCAGCAGCTTCCAACAGGGTCCAACTCAGCCCCAGCATTTT.

This clonotype is classed as medium-sized. The chain joins TRBV11-2 to TRBJ2-5; maybe TRBD2 (7 bases). V lost 5 bases, J lost 3 bases, and 19 bases lay in between. Germline lookup yields CDR1 SGHAT and CDR2 FQNNGV. CDR3 size: 16 residues. CDR3 amino acids: CASSTGGLLVEETQYF. CDR3 nucleotides: TGTGCCAGCAGCACGGGGGGCCTGCTGGTAGAAGAGACCCAGTACTTC.

In its sample, this clonotype was seen many times. The J gene is TRBJ2-5, the V gene TRBV5-1; no reliable D call. Trimming removed 4 bases at V and 5 bases at J, with 9 bases between. Per germline, CDR1 SGHRS and CDR2 YFSETQ. The CDR3 has 12 residues. The CDR3 spells CASSGRRETQYF. CDR3 coding DNA: TGCGCCAGCAGCGGCCGACGGGAGACCCAGTACTTC.

This clonotype was detected many times. This chain uses TRBV27 with TRBJ1-1, with D maybe TRBD1 (6 bases). The germline V gene encodes CDR1 MNHEY and CDR2 SMNVEV (reference sequence). This CDR3 has 13 amino acids. V was clipped by 3 bases and J by 6 bases, with 11 bases between them. The CDR3 sequence: CASSFRGYAEAFF. CDR3 bases: TGTGCCAGCAGTTTTAGGGGGTACGCTGAAGCTTTCTTT.

Within the sample, this clonotype is medium-sized. J is TRBJ2-1 and V is TRBV6-6; D is undetermined. Trimming cost V 4 bases and J 9 bases, with 13 bases left between them. The CDR3 runs to 13 residues. Germline loops: CDR1 MNHNY, CDR2 SVGAGI (reference sequence). CDR3 DNA sequence: TGTGCCAGCAGTTCGCGCCAGTGGGGTGAGCAGTTCTTC. This translates into CASSSRQWGEQFF.

This clonotype was picked up a small number of times. J is TRBJ1-6 and V is TRBV5-1, with TRBD1 matching over 10 bases. CDR3 length equals 15 residues. Germline CDR1 reads SGHRS; CDR2 reads YFSETQ. V shed 4 bases, J shed 8 bases, and the junction held 6 bases outside the gene matches. CDR3 sequence (DNA): TGCGCCAGCAGCCCTGACAGGGGGCCCTATTCACCCCTCCACTTT. Residues: CASSPDRGPYSPLHF.

This clonotype has a count of ten or more. The chain joins TRBV10-3 to TRBJ1-5, with D maybe TRBD1 (6 bases). The V and J ends lost 4 bases and 0 bases respectively, with 13 bases between them. The CDR3 loop spans 16 amino acids. Germline CDR1 and CDR2: ENHRY and SYGVKD. DNA of the CDR3: TGTGCCATCAGTGGTGGGGGCCGGGGTAGCAATCAGCCCCAGCATTTT. Its translation is CAISGGGRGSNQPQHF.

This clonotype is categorized as medium-sized. This chain connects TRBV29-1 to TRBJ1-1; tentative D call: TRBD1 (6 bases). Trimming removed 3 bases at V and 3 bases at J, with 8 bases between. The CDR3 spans 12 residues. CDR1 and CDR2 from the germline V gene are SQVTM and ANQGSEA. CDR3 nucleotides: TGCAGCGTTGACAAGGGGGACACTGAAGCTTTCTTT. Translated, it gives CSVDKGDTEAFF.

This clonotype was seen many times. The chain is built from TRBV10-3 and TRBJ1-1; 9 bases line up with TRBD1. Germline trimming cut 2 bases from V and 9 bases from J; bases unmatched to any gene: 7. Germline loops: CDR1 ENHRY, CDR2 SYGVKD. This CDR3 contains 14 residues. The CDR3, as DNA: TGTGCCATCAGTGAGGAAATACAGGGGGCTCAAGCTTTCTTT. It codes for CAISEEIQGAQAFF.